The present entry profiles one T cell receptor beta chain with its context. These data originate in a study of blood T cell repertoires in COVID-19. Turning to the study itself: Specimens from acute and convalescent COVID-19 originated in the United States, Italy and Spain. Sample material is recorded as cDNA or gDNA derived from T cells, B-cell-depleted T cells, or PBMCs.

Assay: immunoSEQ multiplex PCR; the TCRdb copy retains only in-frame clones and omits some. Among 350,000 to 400,000 clones listed, about nine tenths were seen once. The receptor's source is a woman aged 40 to 50 who had been exposed to COVID-19. The specimen was PBMCs or T cells enriched from blood (not recorded which).

The CDR3 sequence is CASSLAGDSYYEQYF. The CDR3 DNA reads TGCGCCAGCAGCTTGGCTGGGGACAGCTACTACGAGCAGTACTTC. This chain joins TRBV5-1 and TRBJ2-7; 7 bases match TRBD1. The CDR3 has 15 residues. CDR1 SGHRS and CDR2 YFSETQ come from the germline V gene. V shed 0 bases and J 3 bases; nucleotides not matched to a gene: 6. Full variable domain (rest looked up from reference TRBV5-1 and TRBJ2-7): KAGVTQTPRYLIKTRGQQVTLSCSPISGHRSVSWYQQTPGQGLQFLFEYFSETQRNKGNFPGRFSGRQFSNSRSEMNVSTLELGDSALYLCASSLAGDSYYEQYFGPGTRLTVT.